The T cell receptor beta chain described here comes from a study of CD4 T cells in relation to SARS-CoV-2 and coronaviruses. Study outcomes and limitations: In around three fifths of donors, memory CD4+ clonotypes crossrecognized SARS-CoV-2 and at least one common cold coronavirus spike.

Note on this clone: The antigen is undetermined.

V shed 4 bases and J shed 7 bases, with 24 bases lying between them. Germline lookup yields CDR1 SGHRS and CDR2 YFSETQ. The CDR3 is 17 amino acids. Measured with immunoSEQ multiplex PCR; TCRdb has only the in-frame clones, and not every one. The profile shows 50,000 to 65,000 clones, 92% of them singletons. Sequenced sample: naive CD4+ T cells from PBMCs. Subset reported: naive CD4+ T cells isolated by negative enrichment. This sequence was found in an adult with COVID-19. The chain couples TRBV5-1 to TRBJ2-1; a possible D gene is TRBD2 (7 bases). The CDR3, as DNA: TGCGCCAGCAGCGGTAAACTAGCGCCACCGAGGGGGAATGAGCAGTTCTTC. Residues: CASSGKLAPPRGNEQFF.